The entry below describes one TCR beta chain. Its antigen remains undetermined. Base quality data are lacking; no much larger clone is found one base away. This sample was included in a study of blood T cell repertoires in COVID-19 (dated by TCRdb to the early 2020s). Looking at the study overall: Samples from collaborators originated in the United States, Italy and Spain and spanned both the acute and convalescent phases of COVID-19. Subjects who had been exposed to COVID-19, were actively infected with it, or had recovered from it provided the deeply sampled blood TCRbeta repertoires that made up the dataset. The material from the prospective study consisted of cDNA or gDNA derived from T cells, B-cell-depleted T cells, or PBMCs. HLA class I and class II types, where available, came from metadata supplied by the sample provider rather than from assay-based typing. Samples were obtained from the ongoing ImmuneRACE study (first 160 participants) and from about 1,300 subjects provided by 6 global collaborators. Sample metadata almost always included a de-identified subject ID, COVID-19 status, age in years and sex. The repertoires were made available in a free public database intended to serve as a resource for research on the immune response to SARS-CoV-2. What the authors observed across the whole study: Clinical and demographic metadata were provided uncurated, with the amount varying by source and participant.

TCRbeta CDR3 regions were amplified from genomic DNA by means of the immunoSEQ Assay, a bias-controlled multiplex PCR. Processing in the source paper ran as follows. Nucleated cell counts per sample were estimated from amplification of reference gene primers within the assay. To quantify the absolute abundance of each unique TCRbeta CDR3 rearrangement, sequence reads were collapsed and filtered. For each sample, productive Simpson clonality was calculated by taking the square root of Simpson's diversity index across productive rearrangements. TCRdb provides this immuneACCESS table in a form limited to in-frame rearrangements. Some clones are lacking; in checked studies, under half of them reflect an unresolved V gene, and why the rest are absent is not known. V and J calls plus clone size are reproduced from that table; the DNA served to infer D and trimming. This sample has 250,000 to 350,000 clones in its table, and approximately 84% of those were observed once. Of the sample, roughly 1.5% is held by the ten largest clones.

At one collaborating source in Seattle, patients were enrolled during active infection and were followed longitudinally through the course of disease. Whole blood was collected in K2EDTA tubes by collaborating institutions according to the institutions' own protocols. For TCRbeta analysis, collaborators shipped samples as frozen whole blood, isolated PBMCs, or DNA extracted from either of those sample types. Material for sequencing was peripheral blood. The clonotype comes from a human donor with COVID-19, enrolled during active disease. The donor label of this sample is uncertain.

The DNA sequence reads TGTGCCAGTAGTATCAGGGGGGCAACTGGGACTAGCGGGAGGGCCCATTACTACGAGCAGTACTTC. Its product reads: CASSIRGATGTSGRAHYYEQYF. The rearranged segments are TRBV19 and TRBJ2-7, with 16 bases matching TRBD2. The germline V gene (reference sequence) sets CDR1 to LNHDA and CDR2 to SQIVND. Ends trimmed: V by 3 bases, J by 3 bases; bases unmatched to a gene: 20. From the cysteine through the phenylalanine, the CDR3 covers 22 amino acids. CDR3 DNA only is kept here, 66 bases in frame from base 1.